These 15 T cell receptor beta chains originate from one sample sequenced in a study of blood T cell repertoires in COVID-19. Method: immunoSEQ multiplex PCR; TCRdb's copy keeps in-frame clones and lacks some. The table has a few hundred thousand clones, under 90% seen once; the top ten hold over 9.5%. The sequenced material came from PBMCs or T cells enriched from blood (not recorded which). The source is a woman between 18 and 30 years old who had recovered from COVID-19.

The chain has TRBV19 and TRBJ1-2; TRBD1 aligns across 9 bases. Trimming cost V 3 bases and J 8 bases; bases outside gene matches: 10. The germline gives CDR1 LNHDA, CDR2 SQIVND (reference sequence). This CDR3 has 15 amino acids. CDR3 residues: CASSIWLGQGSGYTF. In DNA form, the CDR3 reads TGTGCCAGTAGTATTTGGTTAGGACAGGGGAGCGGCTACACCTTC.

The rearrangement links TRBV11-2 to TRBJ2-4, with D perhaps matching TRBD2 (5 bases). The V gene's germline CDR1 is SGHAT and CDR2 FQNNGV. This CDR3 is built from 15 residues. Trimming removed 0 bases at V and 6 bases at J, with 12 bases between. The CDR3 is CASSLDQRQINIQYF. In DNA, the CDR3 is TGTGCCAGCAGCTTAGATCAGCGGCAAATAAACATTCAGTACTTC.

The chain couples TRBV2 to TRBJ1-2; D is unclear. Trimming cost V 3 bases and J 6 bases, with 14 bases left between them. The germline gives CDR1 SNHLY, CDR2 FYNNEI. This CDR3 is built from 14 residues. DNA of the CDR3: TGTGCCAGCAGTGACCTTGGGCCTTGGCATGGCTACACCTTC. Protein product: CASSDLGPWHGYTF.

The chain couples TRBV10-3 to TRBJ1-3, with 8 bases matching TRBD1. The junction had 8 bases not matched to a gene; V was cut back by 6 bases and J by 4 bases. This CDR3 has 15 residues. The germline gives CDR1 ENHRY, CDR2 SYGVKD. The CDR3 nucleotides are TGTGCCATCAGGACTCAGGGGGCGCACGGAAACACCATATATTTT. Amino acids: CAIRTQGAHGNTIYF.

The J gene is TRBJ2-3, the V gene TRBV30; D gene unclear. The CDR3 consists of 13 residues. The germline gives CDR1 GTSNPN, CDR2 SVGIG (reference sequence). Trimming stripped 2 bases from V and 1 base from J, with 7 bases between. CDR3 in DNA: TGTGCCTGGAGTTTGGCGGGCACAGATACGCAGTATTTT. Its protein product is CAWSLAGTDTQYF.

The V and J genes are TRBV7-8 and TRBJ1-1; a weak D match, TRBD1 (6 bases). The V end lost 7 bases, the J end lost 6 bases, and 18 bases lay between the germline ends. The CDR3 loop spans 14 amino acids. Germline lookup yields CDR1 SGHVS and CDR2 FQNEAQ. The CDR3 DNA follows: TGTGCCAGCACCCTAGGCAGGGGAAGGGCTGAAGCTTTCTTT. Translation gives CASTLGRGRAEAFF. The variable domain in full, completed from reference TRBV7-8 and TRBJ1-1, reads GAGVSQSPRYKVAKRGQDVALRCDPISGHVSLFWYQQALGQGPEFLTYFQNEAQLDKSGLPSDRFFAERPEGSVSTLKIQRTQQEDSAVYLCASTLGRGRAEAFFGQGTRLTVV.

The chain links TRBV2 to TRBJ1-1; 9 nucleotides match TRBD1. Germline V CDR1 and CDR2: SNHLY, FYNNEI. The length of the CDR3 is 14 residues. V shed 8 bases, J shed 2 bases, and the junction held 6 bases outside the gene matches. CDR3 residues: CASLQQGANTEAFF. CDR3 nucleotide sequence: TGTGCCAGCCTGCAACAGGGGGCTAACACTGAAGCTTTCTTT. The variable domain in full, completed from reference TRBV2 and TRBJ1-1, reads EPEVTQTPSHQVTQMGQEVILRCVPISNHLYFYWYRQILGQKVEFLVSFYNNEISEKSEIFDDQFSVERPDGSNFTLKIRSTKLEDSAMYFCASLQQGANTEAFFGQGTRLTVV.

J is TRBJ2-2 and V is TRBV7-3; no firm D call. Germline CDR1 reads SGHTA; CDR2 reads FQGTGA. V lost 5 bases to trimming and J lost 8 bases, with 15 bases between them. CDR3 size: 14 residues. This CDR3 reads CASSPRLGRGELFF. The CDR3, as DNA: TGTGCCAGCAGCCCGAGGTTAGGAAGAGGGGAGCTGTTTTTT.

The DNA for the CDR3 is TGCAGCGTTGGGACAGAACAAGAGACCCAGTACTTC. Protein: CSVGTEQETQYF. V usage is TRBV29-1 and J usage is TRBJ2-5; TRBD1 might be the D (6 bases). In germline, CDR1 is SQVTM, CDR2 ANQGSEA. The V end was cut by 4 bases, the J end by 2 bases, with 8 bases between. This CDR3 comprises 12 residues. Drawing the rest from reference TRBV29-1 and TRBJ2-5, the complete variable domain is SAVISQKPSRDICQRGTSLTIQCQVDSQVTMMFWYRQQPGQSLTLIATANQGSEATYESGFVIDKFPISRPNLTFSTLTVSNMSPEDSSIYLCSVGTEQETQYFGPGTRLLVL.

V gene TRBV4-1 combines with J gene TRBJ1-4; weak D call: TRBD1 (5 bases). Germline V gene data show CDR1 as MGHRA and CDR2 as YSYEKL. V lost 0 bases to trimming and J lost 3 bases, with 20 bases between them. This CDR3 comprises 19 residues. This chain's CDR3 is CASSQEDPLRGDPNEKLFF. Here the CDR3 DNA reads TGCGCCAGCAGCCAAGAAGACCCCTTACGGGGGGACCCTAATGAAAAACTGTTTTTT.

The V call is TRBV23-1, the J call TRBJ1-2; possible D gene TRBD1, 5 bases. TRBV23-1 counts as an open reading frame of uncertain function. The germline V and J ends were trimmed by 8 bases and 4 bases, with 17 bases remaining between them. The length of the CDR3 is 14 residues. The CDR3 DNA reads as TGCGCCAGCGGAAACATGACAGATTTCTATGGCTACACCTTC. It codes for CASGNMTDFYGYTF.

The chain combines TRBV3-1 (or the pseudogene TRBV3-2) with TRBJ2-3, with D possibly matching TRBD1 (6 bases). This CDR3 spans 16 amino acids. The V gene lost 3 bases and the J gene lost 4 bases, with 17 bases spanning the gap. CDR1 is LGHDT and CDR2 is YNNKEL in the germline V gene (reference sequence). CDR3 residues: CASSQGAGYPADTQYF. The DNA for the CDR3 is TGTGCCAGCAGCCAGGGGGCAGGGTATCCGGCAGATACGCAGTATTTT.

The chain joins TRBV7-9 to TRBJ1-5; D is unclear. The CDR3 covers 14 residues. Trimming removed 5 bases from V and 4 bases from J, with 12 bases in between. In germline, CDR1 is SEHNR, CDR2 FQNEAQ (reference sequence). CDR3 coding DNA: TGTGCCAGCAGCCCCATGGGCAGTAATCAGCCCCAGCATTTT. As protein: CASSPMGSNQPQHF.

The V and J genes are TRBV5-1 and TRBJ2-5; TRBD1 agrees at 7 bases. V trimming: 4 bases; J trimming: 6 bases; junction bases outside the gene matches: 6. This CDR3 is built from 13 residues. Per the germline V gene, CDR1 is SGHRS and CDR2 is YFSETQ. In nucleotides, the CDR3 is TGCGCCAGCAGCCTAGGGGGCGGACAGACCCAGTACTTC. This sequence encodes CASSLGGGQTQYF. The complete variable domain, with remaining parts taken from reference TRBV5-1 and TRBJ2-5, reads KAGVTQTPRYLIKTRGQQVTLSCSPISGHRSVSWYQQTPGQGLQFLFEYFSETQRNKGNFPGRFSGRQFSNSRSEMNVSTLELGDSALYLCASSLGGGQTQYFGPGTRLLVL.

The chain joins TRBV9 to TRBJ1-3; 8 bases map to TRBD1. V was clipped by 4 bases and J by 4 bases; unmatched bases: 4. Germline assignment: CDR1 SGDLS and CDR2 YYNGEE. The CDR3 spans 14 residues. The CDR3 DNA sequence: TGTGCCAGCAGCACTCAGGGGGCAGGAAACACCATATATTTT. Translating gives CASSTQGAGNTIYF.